Listed below are T cell receptor beta chains from one sample, sequenced in a study of cytomegalovirus exposure and HLA in healthy donors. The method was immunoSEQ multiplex PCR; TCRdb's version includes in-frame clones alone and lacks a portion of them. The sample lists approximately 190,000 clones; 81% were seen once. The sample taken for sequencing was PBMCs. All receptors derive from a man aged 40-50 years in good health and CMV-seropositive. Each CDR3 is given with its conserved first and last residue. The D gene is left open where the match is weak. Size tells how often a clone was seen (once, few, many) or the class of an expanded clone, and some rows leave it out.

V gene	D gene	J gene	clone size	CDR3 DNA	CDR3 protein
TRBV7-2	-	TRBJ2-7	-	TGTGCCAGCAGCTTATCTGGGGCCTGGTTCGGCTACGAGCAGTACTTC	CASSLSGAWFGYEQYF
TRBV4-1	-	TRBJ2-7	-	TGCGCCAGCAGCCAACCCACGTCGGGGTCCTACGAGCAGTACTTC	CASSQPTSGSYEQYF
TRBV4-1	-	TRBJ2-1	-	TGCGCCAGCAGGGCCACGGCAGGGGCCTGGGATGAGCAGTTCTTC	CASRATAGAWDEQFF
TRBV27	-	TRBJ1-6	-	TGTGCCAGCAGTTTAACCGCCCTCGGGGGGTATGGCGCTAATTCACCCCTCCACTTT	CASSLTALGGYGANSPLHF
TRBV29-1	-	TRBJ1-1	-	TGCAGCGTCCCCGGACAGATGAACACTGAAGCTTTCTTT	CSVPGQMNTEAFF
TRBV11-2	-	TRBJ1-2	-	TGTGCCAGCAGCTCCTGGGGAGGGGATGGAGGCTATGGCTACACCTTC	CASSSWGGDGGYGYTF
TRBV4-2	TRBD2	TRBJ2-1	-	TGTGCCAGCAGCCAGACCCCGGGACTAGCGGGGGAGCAGTTCTTC	CASSQTPGLAGEQFF
TRBV5-6	TRBD2	TRBJ2-1	-	TGTGCCAGCAGCTTGGAGCCGGGCAGGACTAGCAGGCATGAGCAGTTCTTC	CASSLEPGRTSRHEQFF
TRBV5-8	TRBD2	TRBJ2-5	-	TGTGCCAGCAGCTTGGGGTCTAGCGGGGAAGGAGAGACCCAGTACTTC	CASSLGSSGEGETQYF
TRBV11-2	-	TRBJ2-3	-	TGTGCCAGCAGCTTTAGCCTACTCACAGATACGCAGTATTTT	CASSFSLLTDTQYF
TRBV7-3	-	TRBJ1-1	-	TGTGCCAGCAGCCGACAGTGGAACACTGAAGCTTTCTTT	CASSRQWNTEAFF
TRBV4-1	TRBD1	TRBJ2-3	-	TGCGCCAGCAGCCACACACCGGGACAGCGATCCGGGAAGGATACGCAGTATTTT	CASSHTPGQRSGKDTQYF
TRBV9	-	TRBJ2-3	-	TGTGCCAGCAGCGTGGGCGGGGACTTTCTTGCGGATACGCAGTATTTT	CASSVGGDFLADTQYF
TRBV27	TRBD1	TRBJ1-2	-	TGTGCCAGCAGTTTAGCCAGGGGGGCCTATGGCTACACCTTC	CASSLARGAYGYTF
TRBV19	TRBD2	TRBJ2-1	once	TGTGCCAGTAGTATCCTAGCGGGGGGGCCTGGTGAGCAGTTCTTC	CASSILAGGPGEQFF
TRBV18	-	TRBJ2-1	-	TGTGCCAGCTCACCACTCGGCAATGAGCAGTTCTTC	CASSPLGNEQFF
TRBV6-5	-	TRBJ1-6	-	TGTGCCAGCAGTTATACGGACAGTAATTCACCCCTCCACTTT	CASSYTDSNSPLHF
TRBV18	-	TRBJ2-3	few	TGTGCCAGCTCACCACCCCAGGGCGCAGATACGCAGTATTTT	CASSPPQGADTQYF